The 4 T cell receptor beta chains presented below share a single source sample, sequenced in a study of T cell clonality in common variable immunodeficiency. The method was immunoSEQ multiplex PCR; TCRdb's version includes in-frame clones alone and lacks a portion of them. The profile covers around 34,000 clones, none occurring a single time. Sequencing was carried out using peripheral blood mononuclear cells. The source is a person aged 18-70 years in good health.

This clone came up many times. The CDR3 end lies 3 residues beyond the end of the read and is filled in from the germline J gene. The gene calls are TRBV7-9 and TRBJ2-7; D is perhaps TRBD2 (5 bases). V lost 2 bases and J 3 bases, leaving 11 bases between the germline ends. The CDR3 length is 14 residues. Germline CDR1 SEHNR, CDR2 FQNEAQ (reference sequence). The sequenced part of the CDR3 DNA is TGTGCCAGCAGCTTAAGGACTGGAGACTACGAG. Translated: CASSLRTGDYE. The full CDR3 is CASSLRTGDYEQYF.

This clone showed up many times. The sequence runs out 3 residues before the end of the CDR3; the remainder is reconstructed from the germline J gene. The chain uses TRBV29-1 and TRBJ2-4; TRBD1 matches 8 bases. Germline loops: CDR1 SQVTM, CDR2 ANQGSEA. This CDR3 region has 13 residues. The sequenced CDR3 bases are TGCAGCGTCGAGACAGGGGCTGTGAAGACT. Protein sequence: CSVETGAVKT. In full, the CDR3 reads CSVETGAVKTQYF.

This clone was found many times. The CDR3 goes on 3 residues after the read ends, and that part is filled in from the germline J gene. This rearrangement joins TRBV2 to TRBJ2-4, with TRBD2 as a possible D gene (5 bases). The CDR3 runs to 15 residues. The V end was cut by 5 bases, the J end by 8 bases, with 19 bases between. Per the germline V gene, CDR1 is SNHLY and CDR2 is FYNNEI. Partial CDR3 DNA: TGTGCCAGCAGTCAAAGAGGGCCGCATCTGGACATT. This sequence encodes CASSQRGPHLDI. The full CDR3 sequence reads CASSQRGPHLDIQYF.

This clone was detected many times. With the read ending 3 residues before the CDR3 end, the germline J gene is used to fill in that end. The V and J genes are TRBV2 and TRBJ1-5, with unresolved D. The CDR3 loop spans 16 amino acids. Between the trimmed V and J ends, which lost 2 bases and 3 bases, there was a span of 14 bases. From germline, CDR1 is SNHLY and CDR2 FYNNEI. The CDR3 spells CASSERATGNNQPQHF. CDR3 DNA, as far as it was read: TGTGCCAGCAGTGAAAGGGCGACGGGGAACAATCAGCCC.